These T cell receptor beta chains were read from a single sample in a study of technical replicates of blood from a few donors. The table came from immunoSEQ multiplex PCR; TCRdb's copy has only in-frame clones and leaves some out. Of 70,000 to 85,000 clones in the sample, around 95% were seen once. Material for sequencing was T cells isolated from PBMCs. The receptor set was obtained from a human donor in good health. Each CDR3 is given with its conserved first and last residue. Each record gives: V gene, J gene, clone size, D gene, CDR3 DNA, CDR3 protein. D genes are given only for firm matches. Where a row states a size, it is once, few, many or the class of an expanded clone; other rows omit it.

V gene: TRBV5-1; J gene: TRBJ2-5; clone size: few; D gene: TRBD1; CDR3 DNA: TGCGCCAGCAGCTCAGGACAGGCAGGCCAAGAGACCCAGTACTTC; CDR3 protein: CASSSGQAGQETQYF
V gene: TRBV6-5; J gene: TRBJ1-1; clone size: .; D gene: TRBD1; CDR3 DNA: TGTGCCAGCAATCAAAGAACGGGACAGAAAGAAGCTTTCTTT; CDR3 protein: CASNQRTGQKEAFF
V gene: TRBV11-2; J gene: TRBJ2-1; clone size: .; D gene: .; CDR3 DNA: TGTGCCAGCAGTAGCCAGAGCTCCTACAATGAGCAGTTCTTC; CDR3 protein: CASSSQSSYNEQFF
V gene: TRBV11-2; J gene: TRBJ2-3; clone size: .; D gene: TRBD1; CDR3 DNA: TGTGCCAGCAGCTTAGGCGACAGGGCCACAGATACGCAGTATTTT; CDR3 protein: CASSLGDRATDTQYF
V gene: TRBV18; J gene: TRBJ2-7; clone size: .; D gene: TRBD1; CDR3 DNA: TGTGCCAGCTCGCCCCGACAGGGCTACGAGCAGTACTTC; CDR3 protein: CASSPRQGYEQYF
V gene: TRBV29-1; J gene: TRBJ1-4; clone size: .; D gene: .; CDR3 DNA: TGCAGCGTCCGGGGTACATTGGAAGAAAAACTGTTTTTT; CDR3 protein: CSVRGTLEEKLFF
V gene: TRBV4-1; J gene: TRBJ1-1; clone size: .; D gene: .; CDR3 DNA: TGCGCCAGCAGCCCTGCGCGGGGGGTGAACACTGAAGCTTTCTTT; CDR3 protein: CASSPARGVNTEAFF
V gene: TRBV6-5; J gene: TRBJ1-3; clone size: .; D gene: .; CDR3 DNA: TGTGCCAGCCGGACAGACTCTGGAAACACCATATATTTT; CDR3 protein: CASRTDSGNTIYF
V gene: TRBV15; J gene: TRBJ1-3; clone size: .; D gene: .; CDR3 DNA: TGTGCCACCAGCCCAGGGATGATCTCTGGAAACACCATATATTTT; CDR3 protein: CATSPGMISGNTIYF
V gene: TRBV19; J gene: TRBJ2-3; clone size: .; D gene: TRBD2; CDR3 DNA: TGTGCCAGTAGTATAGGGGGAGGCGGCGGGGGGGCCTTGGATACGCAGTATTTT; CDR3 protein: CASSIGGGGGGALDTQYF
V gene: TRBV14; J gene: TRBJ2-7; clone size: .; D gene: TRBD1; CDR3 DNA: TGTGCCATGGGCCGGGACAGGGTCTACGAGCAGTACTTC; CDR3 protein: CAMGRDRVYEQYF
V gene: TRBV5-1; J gene: TRBJ1-4; clone size: .; D gene: TRBD1; CDR3 DNA: TGCGCCAGCAGCCCGCCATCCGGGACAGGGGATGAAAAACTGTTTTTT; CDR3 protein: CASSPPSGTGDEKLFF
V gene: TRBV10-3; J gene: TRBJ2-1; clone size: .; D gene: .; CDR3 DNA: TGTGCCATCAGTGAGCGAGACTCCAGCGGGTACAATGAGCAGTTCTTC; CDR3 protein: CAISERDSSGYNEQFF
V gene: TRBV5-1; J gene: TRBJ1-3; clone size: .; D gene: .; CDR3 DNA: TGCGCCAGCAGCTTGTCCAGCCCCGGGACAACTGGAAACACCATATATTTT; CDR3 protein: CASSLSSPGTTGNTIYF
V gene: TRBV5-6; J gene: TRBJ2-7; clone size: .; D gene: TRBD1; CDR3 DNA: TGTGCCAGCAGCTACGGACAGGGGCCCTCCTACGAGCAGTACTTC; CDR3 protein: CASSYGQGPSYEQYF
V gene: TRBV5-6; J gene: TRBJ2-1; clone size: .; D gene: TRBD2; CDR3 DNA: TGTGCCAGCAGCTTGGGGGGACTAGCGGTCCTGTCCTACAATGAGCAGTTCTTC; CDR3 protein: CASSLGGLAVLSYNEQFF
V gene: TRBV11-3; J gene: TRBJ1-4; clone size: .; D gene: TRBD1; CDR3 DNA: TGTGCCAGCAGCCCAGGGGGACGTAATGAAAAACTGTTTTTT; CDR3 protein: CASSPGGRNEKLFF
V gene: TRBV6-1; J gene: TRBJ1-2; clone size: .; D gene: .; CDR3 DNA: TGTGCCAGCAGTGAAGTGGGCTCCTATGGCTACACCTTC; CDR3 protein: CASSEVGSYGYTF
V gene: TRBV21-1; J gene: TRBJ1-5; clone size: once; D gene: .; CDR3 DNA: TGTGCCAGCCCCCCATCGGACAGGGCTGATCAGCCCCAGCATTTT; CDR3 protein: CASPPSDRADQPQHF
V gene: TRBV5-6; J gene: TRBJ2-3; clone size: .; D gene: .; CDR3 DNA: TGTGCCAGCCGAATATACGGGAGCACAGATACGCAGTATTTT; CDR3 protein: CASRIYGSTDTQYF
V gene: TRBV6-1; J gene: TRBJ1-4; clone size: .; D gene: TRBD1; CDR3 DNA: TGTGCCAGCACAAGGGACAGGGAAGGTGAAAAACTGTTTTTT; CDR3 protein: CASTRDREGEKLFF
V gene: TRBV7-9; J gene: TRBJ1-2; clone size: once; D gene: .; CDR3 DNA: TGTGCCGTTCCCCATCCAGGGCACTATGGCTACACCTTC; CDR3 protein: CAVPHPGHYGYTF
V gene: TRBV29-1; J gene: TRBJ2-7; clone size: once; D gene: TRBD2; CDR3 DNA: TGCAGCGTGGCTCCCCGGTGGACTAGCGAGAACTCCTACGAGCAGTACTTC; CDR3 protein: CSVAPRWTSENSYEQYF
V gene: TRBV5-1; J gene: TRBJ2-4; clone size: .; D gene: .; CDR3 DNA: TGCGCCAGCAGCTATAACCAGGGTAGGGACATTCAGTACTTC; CDR3 protein: CASSYNQGRDIQYF
V gene: TRBV5-1; J gene: TRBJ1-1; clone size: .; D gene: .; CDR3 DNA: TGCGCCAGCAGCTTGGGGGAGGGCACTGAAGCTTTCTTT; CDR3 protein: CASSLGEGTEAFF
V gene: TRBV5-1; J gene: TRBJ1-4; clone size: .; D gene: .; CDR3 DNA: TGCGCCAGCAGCGCCGGCCGGGGAACTAATGAAAAACTGTTTTTT; CDR3 protein: CASSAGRGTNEKLFF
V gene: TRBV2; J gene: TRBJ1-1; clone size: .; D gene: .; CDR3 DNA: TGTGCCAGCCGGCAAGGCCACCTGGGAGGGACTGAAGCTTTCTTT; CDR3 protein: CASRQGHLGGTEAFF
V gene: TRBV9; J gene: TRBJ1-1; clone size: .; D gene: .; CDR3 DNA: TGTGCCAGCAGCGCTTACAGGGAGGAAGCTTTCTTT; CDR3 protein: CASSAYREEAFF
V gene: TRBV19; J gene: TRBJ2-1; clone size: few; D gene: TRBD2; CDR3 DNA: TGTGCCAGCAGGACTAGCGGAGACCTCCTCTACAATGAGCAGTTCTTC; CDR3 protein: CASRTSGDLLYNEQFF
V gene: TRBV19; J gene: TRBJ2-3; clone size: .; D gene: .; CDR3 DNA: TGTGCCACCGAACGGGGGAGGGGGGGGACGCAGTATTTT; CDR3 protein: CATERGRGGTQYF
V gene: TRBV18; J gene: TRBJ2-4; clone size: .; D gene: TRBD2; CDR3 DNA: TGTGCCAGCTCACCTTCGGGACTAGCGGGAGGAATCAACATTCAGTACTTC; CDR3 protein: CASSPSGLAGGINIQYF
V gene: TRBV7-9; J gene: TRBJ1-2; clone size: .; D gene: .; CDR3 DNA: TGTGCCAGCAGCTTAGGCCGGAGGGAGGGGCTTTATGGCTACACCTTC; CDR3 protein: CASSLGRREGLYGYTF
V gene: TRBV9; J gene: TRBJ1-6; clone size: .; D gene: TRBD1; CDR3 DNA: TGTGCCAGCAGCGCCCCCCACAGGGGGCTGAATTCACCCCTCCACTTT; CDR3 protein: CASSAPHRGLNSPLHF
V gene: TRBV6-5; J gene: TRBJ2-7; clone size: .; D gene: .; CDR3 DNA: TGTGCCAGCAGTTACGGGGTTAAATGGACTTACGAGCAGTACTTC; CDR3 protein: CASSYGVKWTYEQYF
V gene: TRBV11-2; J gene: TRBJ2-1; clone size: .; D gene: TRBD2; CDR3 DNA: TGTGCCAGCAGCTTAGAAGGAGTAGCGGGCCTCTACAATGAGCAGTTCTTC; CDR3 protein: CASSLEGVAGLYNEQFF
V gene: TRBV5-1; J gene: TRBJ2-4; clone size: .; D gene: TRBD1; CDR3 DNA: TGCGCCAGCAGCTTGTTTGGGACAGACATTCAGTACTTC; CDR3 protein: CASSLFGTDIQYF
V gene: TRBV6-5; J gene: TRBJ1-1; clone size: .; D gene: .; CDR3 DNA: TGTGCCAGCAGTTACTCCGCTTACAGCCTGAACACTGAAGCTTTCTTT; CDR3 protein: CASSYSAYSLNTEAFF
V gene: TRBV28; J gene: TRBJ1-1; clone size: .; D gene: .; CDR3 DNA: TGTGCCAGCAGTTTAAAAGTGCCGAATCGGGCTGAAGCTTTCTTT; CDR3 protein: CASSLKVPNRAEAFF
V gene: TRBV4-2; J gene: TRBJ1-1; clone size: once; D gene: .; CDR3 DNA: TGTGCCAGCAGCCGCGGGGGCGCCGATACTGAAGCTTTCTTT; CDR3 protein: CASSRGGADTEAFF
V gene: TRBV7-6; J gene: TRBJ2-7; clone size: .; D gene: TRBD2; CDR3 DNA: TGTGCCAGCAGCTTAGACTGGCGGGTGGCAGCGGGAGGGATTTCAAGCTCCTACGAGCAGTACTTC; CDR3 protein: CASSLDWRVAAGGISSSYEQYF
V gene: TRBV7-3; J gene: TRBJ2-5; clone size: .; D gene: .; CDR3 DNA: TGTGCCAGCAGCCTTTCGTCCGGGACCCAGTACTTC; CDR3 protein: CASSLSSGTQYF
V gene: TRBV2; J gene: TRBJ2-7; clone size: once; D gene: .; CDR3 DNA: TGTGCCAGCAGTGGGACAGCTAATGTTTTCGGCTACGAGCAGTACTTC; CDR3 protein: CASSGTANVFGYEQYF
V gene: TRBV18; J gene: TRBJ2-1; clone size: .; D gene: TRBD1; CDR3 DNA: TGTGCCAGCTCACCACCGGGACAGGTCGACAATGAGCAGTTCTTC; CDR3 protein: CASSPPGQVDNEQFF
V gene: TRBV6-6; J gene: TRBJ2-7; clone size: once; D gene: TRBD1; CDR3 DNA: TGTGCCAGCAGCACAGGGGACCACGAGCAGTACTTC; CDR3 protein: CASSTGDHEQYF
V gene: TRBV7-8; J gene: TRBJ1-5; clone size: .; D gene: .; CDR3 DNA: TGTGCCAGCAGCTTCACACCCAGGGGATTTGGTAGCAATCAGCCCCAGCATTTT; CDR3 protein: CASSFTPRGFGSNQPQHF
V gene: TRBV28; J gene: TRBJ1-1; clone size: .; D gene: TRBD1; CDR3 DNA: TGTGCCAGCAGCCCCGGAGGGACAGTCATGAACACTGAAGCTTTCTTT; CDR3 protein: CASSPGGTVMNTEAFF